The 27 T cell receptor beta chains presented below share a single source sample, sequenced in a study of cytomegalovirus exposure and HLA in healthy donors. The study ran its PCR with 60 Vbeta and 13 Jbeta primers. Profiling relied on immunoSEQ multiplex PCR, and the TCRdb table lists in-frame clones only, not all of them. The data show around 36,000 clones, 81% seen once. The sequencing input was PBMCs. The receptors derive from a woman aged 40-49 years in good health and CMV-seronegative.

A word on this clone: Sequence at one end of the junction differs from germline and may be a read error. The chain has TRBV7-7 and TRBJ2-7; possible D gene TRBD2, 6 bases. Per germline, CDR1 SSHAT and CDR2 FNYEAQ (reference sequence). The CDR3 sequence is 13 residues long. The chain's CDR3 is CASSLAHGGKQYF. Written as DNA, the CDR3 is TGTGCTAGCAGCTTAGCCCACGGGGGTAAGCAGTACTTC.

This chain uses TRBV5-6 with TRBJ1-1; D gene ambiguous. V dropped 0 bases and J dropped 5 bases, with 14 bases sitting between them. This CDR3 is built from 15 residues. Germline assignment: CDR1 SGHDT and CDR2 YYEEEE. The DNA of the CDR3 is TGTGCCAGCAGCTTGGGGCGAGCGGGGTGGACTGAAGCTTTCTTT. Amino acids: CASSLGRAGWTEAFF. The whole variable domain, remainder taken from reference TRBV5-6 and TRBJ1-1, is DAGVTQSPTHLIKTRGQQVTLRCSPKSGHDTVSWYQQALGQGPQFIFQYYEEEERQRGNFPDRFSGHQFPNYSSELNVNALLLGDSALYLCASSLGRAGWTEAFFGQGTRLTVV.

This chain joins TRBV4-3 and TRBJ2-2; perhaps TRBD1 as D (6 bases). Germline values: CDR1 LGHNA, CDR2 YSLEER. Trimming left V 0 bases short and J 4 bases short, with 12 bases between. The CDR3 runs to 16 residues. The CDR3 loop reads CASSQDRGTTTGELFF. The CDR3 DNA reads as TGCGCCAGCAGCCAAGATCGAGGGACAACCACCGGGGAGCTGTTTTTT.

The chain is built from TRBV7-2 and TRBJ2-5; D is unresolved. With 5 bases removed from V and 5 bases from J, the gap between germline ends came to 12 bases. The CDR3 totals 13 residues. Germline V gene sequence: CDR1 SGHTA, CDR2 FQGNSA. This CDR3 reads CASSLNPSETQYF. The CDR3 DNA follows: TGTGCCAGCAGCCTAAACCCCTCCGAGACCCAGTACTTC.

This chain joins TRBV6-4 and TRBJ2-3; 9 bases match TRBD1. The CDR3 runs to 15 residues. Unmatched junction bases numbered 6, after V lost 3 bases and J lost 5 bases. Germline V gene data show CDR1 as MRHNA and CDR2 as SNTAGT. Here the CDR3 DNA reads TGTGCCAGCAGTGAGGCCACAGGGGGCTTAGATACGCAGTATTTT. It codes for CASSEATGGLDTQYF.

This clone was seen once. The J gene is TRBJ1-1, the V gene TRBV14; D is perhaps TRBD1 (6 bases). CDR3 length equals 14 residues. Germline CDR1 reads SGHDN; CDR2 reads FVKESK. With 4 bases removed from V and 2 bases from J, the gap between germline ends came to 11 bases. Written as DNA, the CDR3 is TGTGCCAGCAGCCCGGACAGATTAAACACTGAAGCTTTCTTT. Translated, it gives CASSPDRLNTEAFF.

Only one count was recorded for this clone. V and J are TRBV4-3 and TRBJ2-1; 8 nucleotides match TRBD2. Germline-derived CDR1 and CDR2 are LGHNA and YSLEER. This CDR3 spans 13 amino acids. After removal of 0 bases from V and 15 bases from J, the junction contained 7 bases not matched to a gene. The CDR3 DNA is TGCGCCAGCAGCCAAGATCAGCGGGGGTTCCCGTTCTTC. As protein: CASSQDQRGFPFF.

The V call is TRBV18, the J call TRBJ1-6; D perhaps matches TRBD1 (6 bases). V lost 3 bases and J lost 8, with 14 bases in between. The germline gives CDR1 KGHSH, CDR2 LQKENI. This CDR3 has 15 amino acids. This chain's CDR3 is CASSPSGVRDSPLHF. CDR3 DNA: TGTGCCAGCTCACCTTCAGGGGTTCGAGATTCACCCCTCCACTTT.

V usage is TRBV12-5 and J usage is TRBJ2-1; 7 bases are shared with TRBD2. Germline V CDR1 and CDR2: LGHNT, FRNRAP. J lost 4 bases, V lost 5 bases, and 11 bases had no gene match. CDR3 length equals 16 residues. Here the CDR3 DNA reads TGTGCTAGTGGTGTTAATAGCGGGCGTTCTTACAATGAGCAGTTCTTC. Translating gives CASGVNSGRSYNEQFF.

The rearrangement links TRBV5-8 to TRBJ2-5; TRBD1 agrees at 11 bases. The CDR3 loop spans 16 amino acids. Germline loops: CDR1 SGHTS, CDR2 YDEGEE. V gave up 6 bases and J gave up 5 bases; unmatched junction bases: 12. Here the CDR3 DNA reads TGTGCCAGCACCCCGGGACAGGGGGTTTTTTTGGAGACCCAGTACTTC. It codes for CASTPGQGVFLETQYF.

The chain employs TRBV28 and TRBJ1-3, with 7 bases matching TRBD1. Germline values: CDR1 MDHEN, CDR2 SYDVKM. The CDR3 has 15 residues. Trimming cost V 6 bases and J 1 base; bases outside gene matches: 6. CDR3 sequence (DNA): TGTGCCAGCAGGGGGACAGTGGGATCTGGAAACACCATATATTTT. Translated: CASRGTVGSGNTIYF.

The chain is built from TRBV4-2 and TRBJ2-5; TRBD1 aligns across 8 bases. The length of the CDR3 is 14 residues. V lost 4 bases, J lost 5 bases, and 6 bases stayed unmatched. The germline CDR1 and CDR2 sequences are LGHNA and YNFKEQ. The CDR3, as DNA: TGTGCCAGCAGCCCTCGGACAGGGACCGAGACCCAGTACTTC. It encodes CASSPRTGTETQYF.

The CDR3 bases are TGTGCCAGCAGCCCCCGCCCCGAGGATCAGCCCCAGCATTTT. Translation gives CASSPRPEDQPQHF. V gene TRBV5-6 combines with J gene TRBJ1-5; D not resolved. CDR3 length: 14 residues. V lost 4 bases, J lost 5 bases, and 13 bases lay in between. Germline values: CDR1 SGHDT, CDR2 YYEEEE.

The CDR3 coding sequence is TGTGCCAGCAGTTTTCGAAGACTAGGGGTGGCCACAGATACGCAGTATTTT. It yields the protein CASSFRRLGVATDTQYF. The chain is built from TRBV28 and TRBJ2-3; perhaps TRBD2 as D (6 bases). Germline CDR1 is MDHEN and CDR2 is SYDVKM. The CDR3 extends over 17 amino acids. V shed 3 bases and J shed 2 bases, with 18 bases lying between them.

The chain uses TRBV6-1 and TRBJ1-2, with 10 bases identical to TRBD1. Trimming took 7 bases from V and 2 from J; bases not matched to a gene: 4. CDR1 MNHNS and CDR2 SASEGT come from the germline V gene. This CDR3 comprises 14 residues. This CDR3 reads CASIGTGANYGYTF. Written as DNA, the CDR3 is TGTGCCAGCATCGGGACAGGGGCCAACTATGGCTACACCTTC.

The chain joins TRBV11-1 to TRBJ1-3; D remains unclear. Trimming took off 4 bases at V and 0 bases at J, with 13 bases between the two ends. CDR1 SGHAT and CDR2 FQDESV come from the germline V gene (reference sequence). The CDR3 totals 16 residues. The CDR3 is CASSSPEGNSGNTIYF. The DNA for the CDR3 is TGTGCCAGCAGCTCACCGGAGGGAAACTCTGGAAACACCATATATTTT. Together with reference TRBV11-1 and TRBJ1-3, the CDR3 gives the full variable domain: EAEVAQSPRYKITEKSQAVAFWCDPISGHATLYWYRQILGQGPELLVQFQDESVVDDSQLPKDRFSAERLKGVDSTLKIQPAELGDSAMYLCASSSPEGNSGNTIYFGEGSWLTVV.

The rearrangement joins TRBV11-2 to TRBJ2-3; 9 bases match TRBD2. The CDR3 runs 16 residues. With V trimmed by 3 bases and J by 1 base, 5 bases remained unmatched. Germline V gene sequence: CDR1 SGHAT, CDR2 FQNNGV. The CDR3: CASSFPASGGTDTQYF. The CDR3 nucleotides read TGTGCCAGCAGCTTCCCCGCTAGCGGGGGCACAGATACGCAGTATTTT.

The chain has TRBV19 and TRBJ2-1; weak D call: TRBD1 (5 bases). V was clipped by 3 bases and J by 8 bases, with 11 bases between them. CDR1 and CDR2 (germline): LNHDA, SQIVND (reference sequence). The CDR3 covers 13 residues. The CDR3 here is CASSIRGYDEQFF. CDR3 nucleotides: TGTGCCAGTAGTATTAGGGGTTACGATGAGCAGTTCTTC.

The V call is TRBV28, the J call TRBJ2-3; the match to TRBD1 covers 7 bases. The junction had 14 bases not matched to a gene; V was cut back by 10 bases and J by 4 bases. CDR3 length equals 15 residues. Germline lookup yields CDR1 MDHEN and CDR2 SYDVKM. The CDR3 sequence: CATYNRGKVADTQYF. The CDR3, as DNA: TGTGCCACTTACAACAGGGGAAAAGTTGCAGATACGCAGTATTTT.

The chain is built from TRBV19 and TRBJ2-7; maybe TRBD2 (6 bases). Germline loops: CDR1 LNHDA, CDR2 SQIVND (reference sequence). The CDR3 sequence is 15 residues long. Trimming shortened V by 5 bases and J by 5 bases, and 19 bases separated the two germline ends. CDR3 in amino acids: CASSQTSRTIDEQYF. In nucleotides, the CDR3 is TGTGCCAGTAGTCAAACATCTCGGACTATCGACGAGCAGTACTTC.

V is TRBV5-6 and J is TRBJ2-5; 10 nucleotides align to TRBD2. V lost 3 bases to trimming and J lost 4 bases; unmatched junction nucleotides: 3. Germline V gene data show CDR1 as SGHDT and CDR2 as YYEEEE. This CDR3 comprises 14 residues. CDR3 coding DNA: TGTGCCAGCAGCTACCCTAGCGGGGGAGAGACCCAGTACTTC. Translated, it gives CASSYPSGGETQYF. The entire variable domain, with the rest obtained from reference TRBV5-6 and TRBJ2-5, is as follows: DAGVTQSPTHLIKTRGQQVTLRCSPKSGHDTVSWYQQALGQGPQFIFQYYEEEERQRGNFPDRFSGHQFPNYSSELNVNALLLGDSALYLCASSYPSGGETQYFGPGTRLLVL.

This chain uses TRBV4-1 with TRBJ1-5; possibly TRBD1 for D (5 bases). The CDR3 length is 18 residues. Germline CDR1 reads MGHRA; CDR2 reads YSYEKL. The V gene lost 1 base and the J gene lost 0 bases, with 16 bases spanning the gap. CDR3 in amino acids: CASSQGRLVGGSNQPQHF. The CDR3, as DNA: TGCGCCAGCAGCCAAGGGAGATTGGTGGGGGGTAGCAATCAGCCCCAGCATTTT.

The DNA for the CDR3 is TGTGCCAGCAGTCCCCCGGGCAGGGCTGGAAACACCATATATTTT. It encodes CASSPPGRAGNTIYF. This chain links TRBV6-5 with TRBJ1-3, with D possibly TRBD1 on 5 matching bases. In germline, CDR1 is MNHEY, CDR2 SVGAGI. V gave up 5 bases and J gave up 2 bases, with 13 bases separating them. The CDR3 has 15 residues.

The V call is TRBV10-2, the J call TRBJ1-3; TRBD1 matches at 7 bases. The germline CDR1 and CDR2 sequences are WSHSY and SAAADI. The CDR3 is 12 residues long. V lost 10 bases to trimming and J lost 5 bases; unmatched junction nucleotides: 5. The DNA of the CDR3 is TGCGCCACACAGGGACAGAGAAACACCATATATTTT. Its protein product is CATQGQRNTIYF.

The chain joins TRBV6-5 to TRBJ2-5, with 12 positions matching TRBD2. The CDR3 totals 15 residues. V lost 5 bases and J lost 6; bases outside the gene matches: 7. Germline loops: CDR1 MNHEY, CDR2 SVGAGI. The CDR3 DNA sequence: TGTGCCAGCAGTCAAAGGACTAGCGGGGAGAAGACCCAGTACTTC. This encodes CASSQRTSGEKTQYF.

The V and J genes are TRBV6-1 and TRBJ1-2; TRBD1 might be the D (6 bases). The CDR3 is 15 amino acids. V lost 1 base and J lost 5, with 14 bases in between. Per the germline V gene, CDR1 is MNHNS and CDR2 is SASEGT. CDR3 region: CASSEDSGAGYGYTF. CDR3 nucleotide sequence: TGTGCCAGCAGTGAAGATTCAGGGGCCGGATATGGCTACACCTTC.

CDR3 bases: TGTGCCAGCAGTCCGCCAGGATTTTCCTACGAGCAGTACGTC. It encodes CASSPPGFSYEQYV. The V and J genes are TRBV28 and TRBJ2-7, with no clear D. Per germline, CDR1 MDHEN and CDR2 SYDVKM. V was shortened by 5 bases and J by 1 base, with 12 bases between the two germline ends. The CDR3 covers 14 residues.